The rows below give T cell receptor beta chains drawn from one sample of a study of Ad26.COV2.S vaccination and SARS-CoV-2 variants. Libraries were prepared by immunoSEQ multiplex PCR; TCRdb keeps only in-frame clonotypes and omits some of them. This table holds roughly 250,000 clones, roughly 87% found once. Source: peripheral blood, taken in a trial of Ad26.COV2.S vaccine versus placebo. The receptors stem from a person between 18 and 60 years old who received the Ad26.COV2.S COVID-19 vaccine or a placebo. The CDR3 runs from the conserved cysteine through the conserved F or W. The D gene is left open where the match is weak. Clone size appears in some rows only: once, few, many, or a class for an expanded clone.

D	size	length	V	J	CDR3	DNA
NA	NA	14	TRBV7-9	TRBJ2-5	CASRRGEQERTQYF	TGTGCCAGCAGAAGAGGGGAGCAAGAGAGAACCCAGTACTTC
TRBD1	few	14	TRBV7-2	TRBJ2-1	CASSLLGTGDGQFF	TGTGCCAGCAGCTTACTCGGGACAGGGGACGGGCAGTTCTTC
NA	NA	14	TRBV7-3	TRBJ2-1	CASSLPGSRNEQFF	TGTGCCAGCAGCCTCCCTGGGTCGCGCAATGAGCAGTTCTTC
NA	NA	15	TRBV7-2	TRBJ2-5	CASSLAGIRQETQYF	TGTGCCAGCAGCTTAGCCGGGATCCGACAAGAGACCCAGTACTTC
NA	NA	15	TRBV7-2	TRBJ2-3	CASSLGGLPLDTQYF	TGTGCCAGCAGCTTAGGAGGCCTACCTCTAGATACGCAGTATTTT
NA	NA	16	TRBV4-3	TRBJ2-1	CASSQGAGRRANEQFF	TGCGCCAGCAGCCAAGGGGCGGGCCGAAGAGCCAATGAGCAGTTCTTC
NA	NA	16	TRBV19	TRBJ1-4	CASSLRGTGTNEKLFF	TGTGCCAGTAGCCTAAGGGGAACAGGGACTAATGAAAAACTGTTTTTT
NA	NA	13	TRBV4-2	TRBJ1-6	CASSQDIQGPLHF	TGTGCCAGCAGCCAAGATATCCAGGGCCCCCTCCACTTT
TRBD1	NA	16	TRBV19	TRBJ1-5	CASSPPSTGRNQPQHF	TGTGCCAGTAGTCCCCCATCGACAGGGAGGAATCAGCCCCAGCATTTT
NA	once	13	TRBV4-1	TRBJ1-1	CASSTWVGTEAFF	TGCGCCAGCAGCACGTGGGTAGGGACTGAAGCTTTCTTT
TRBD1	NA	15	TRBV7-2	TRBJ1-2	CASSGYLTGGDGYTF	TGTGCCAGCAGCGGTTACCTGACAGGGGGGGATGGCTACACCTTC
TRBD2	NA	16	TRBV6-1	TRBJ2-3	CASSESGGQGPDTQYF	TGTGCCAGCAGTGAATCGGGGGGGCAGGGCCCGGATACGCAGTATTTT